Each of the 3 T cell receptor beta chains below was sequenced from the same sample in a study of blood T cell repertoires in COVID-19. TCRdb's table, derived via immunoSEQ multiplex PCR, lists solely in-frame clones and lacks some. Of fewer than 250,000 clones listed, 86% are singletons. Sample: peripheral blood. Receptors originate from a woman aged 50 to 60 with acute or convalescent COVID-19.

In this sample, this clone turned up a few times. The V call is TRBV11-2, the J call TRBJ2-3; TRBD2 aligns across 12 bases. This CDR3 spans 16 amino acids. Germline assignment: CDR1 SGHAT and CDR2 FQNNGV. Trimming at V came to 1 base and at J to 8 bases, leaving 7 bases not matched to a gene. CDR3 sequence (DNA): TGTGCCAGCAGCTTAGTAACACTAGCGGGGGGAGGTACGCAGTATTTT. This gives the protein CASSLVTLAGGGTQYF.

The chain employs TRBV7-8 and TRBJ2-3; TRBD1 matches 8 bases. Germline V gene sequence: CDR1 SGHVS, CDR2 FQNEAQ. This CDR3 is 16 amino acids long. V lost 2 bases to trimming and J lost 0 bases; unmatched junction nucleotides: 4. CDR3 protein: CASSLPRQGSTDTQYF. CDR3 DNA: TGTGCCAGCAGCTTACCCCGACAGGGGAGCACAGATACGCAGTATTTT.

V and J are TRBV6-5 and TRBJ1-2, with 8 positions matching TRBD1. CDR1 and CDR2 (germline): MNHEY, SVGAGI. This CDR3 has 13 residues. The J segment lost 4 bases and the V segment lost 7 bases, leaving 5 bases of the junction unmatched. The CDR3 sequence is CASTLGQGYGYTF. CDR3 nucleotide sequence: TGTGCCAGCACCCTTGGACAGGGCTATGGCTACACCTTC.